This T cell receptor beta chain stems from a study of CD8+ T cells in alopecia areata. CDR1 and CDR2 (germline): SQVTM, ANQGSEA. The CDR3 is 13 residues long. Unmatched junction bases numbered 8, after V lost 6 bases and J lost 5 bases. Study conclusions and caveats: Patients displayed less clarity in TCR sharing than mice, a finding possibly related to HLA.

In each case, RNA was isolated and then reverse transcribed into cDNA as the sequencing template. Sequenced by immunoSEQ multiplex PCR; TCRdb stores in-frame clones only, minus some. In the table there are some 20,000 clones, around 66% of which are singletons. Worth noting for this clone: Antigen: not known.

Samples from alopecia areata patients were lesional scalp punch biopsies and peripheral blood. The receptor was derived from a human donor with alopecia areata. The chain employs TRBV29-1 and TRBJ2-3; 7 positions agree with TRBD1. The sequencing here drew on skin, taken at week 0. The CDR3 nucleotides are TGCAGCGTATTTACAGGGGCCAGAGATACGCAGTATTTT. It encodes CSVFTGARDTQYF.